This T cell receptor (beta chain) was identified in a study of control samples from healthy donors and cancer patients. Profiled with immunoSEQ multiplex PCR; TCRdb holds only in-frame clones, not every one. The sample consists of roughly 120,000 clones, roughly nine tenths of them appearing once. The CDR3 runs to 14 residues. Germline-derived CDR1 and CDR2 are GTSNPN and SVGIG (reference sequence). V gave up 0 bases and J gave up 1 base, with 9 bases separating them. Only one count was recorded for this clone. This sequence was found in a woman aged 18-35 years in good health. V usage is TRBV30 and J usage is TRBJ1-1; D is uncertain. Input material: blood. DNA for the CDR3: TGTGCCTGGAGTGTCGAGGTGAAGAACACTGAAGCTTTCTTT. Encoded protein: CAWSVEVKNTEAFF.